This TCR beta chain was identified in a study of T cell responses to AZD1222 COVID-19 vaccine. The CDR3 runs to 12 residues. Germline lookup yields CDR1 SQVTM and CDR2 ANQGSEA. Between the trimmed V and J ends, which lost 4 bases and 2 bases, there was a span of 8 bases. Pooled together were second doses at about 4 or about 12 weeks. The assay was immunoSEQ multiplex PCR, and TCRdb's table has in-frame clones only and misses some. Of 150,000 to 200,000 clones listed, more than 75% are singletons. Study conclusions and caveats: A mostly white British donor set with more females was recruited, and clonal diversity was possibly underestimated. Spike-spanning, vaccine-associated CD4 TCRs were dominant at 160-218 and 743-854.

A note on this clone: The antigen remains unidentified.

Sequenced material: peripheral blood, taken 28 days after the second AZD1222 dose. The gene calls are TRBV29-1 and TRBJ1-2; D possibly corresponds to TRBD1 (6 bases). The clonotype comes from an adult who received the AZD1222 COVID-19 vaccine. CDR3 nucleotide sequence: TGCAGCGTTGTTCAGGGGAACTATGGCTACACCTTC. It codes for CSVVQGNYGYTF.